A selection of T cell receptor beta chains follows, all from one sample in a study of T cells in Graves' hyperthyroidism and ophthalmopathy. Via MiXCR, TCRdb re-called the multiplex PCR reads, giving one row per CDR3 protein. The table includes fewer than 450,000 distinct CDR3 sequences, about 15% detected once. Material for sequencing was blood. Receptor source: a woman in her twenties or thirties with Graves' hyperthyroidism that later progressed to Graves' ophthalmopathy. The CDR3 runs from the conserved cysteine through the conserved F or W. The D gene is left open where the match is weak.

CDR3 protein: CSASMSHEAFF
D gene: -
V gene: TRBV20-1
J gene: TRBJ1-1

CDR3 protein: CASSLGTGEETQYF
D gene: TRBD1
V gene: TRBV5-1
J gene: TRBJ2-5

CDR3 protein: CASSRLGIRGGSYEQYF
D gene: -
V gene: TRBV6-1
J gene: TRBJ2-7

CDR3 protein: CASSLLDYGYTF
D gene: -
V gene: TRBV5-1
J gene: TRBJ1-2

CDR3 protein: CSARDQGQDSYEQYF
D gene: TRBD1
V gene: TRBV20-1
J gene: TRBJ2-7

CDR3 protein: CASSGRVQPQHF
D gene: -
V gene: TRBV2
J gene: TRBJ1-5

CDR3 protein: CASSVRGDNEQFF
D gene: -
V gene: TRBV9
J gene: TRBJ2-1

CDR3 protein: CAGYSWGRGSYEQYF
D gene: -
V gene: TRBV2
J gene: TRBJ2-7

CDR3 protein: CASRPSGSSYEQYF
D gene: TRBD2
V gene: TRBV19
J gene: TRBJ2-7

CDR3 protein: CASSAMAGLRLLHGYTF
D gene: -
V gene: TRBV6-1
J gene: TRBJ1-2

CDR3 protein: CASSNRGVQYEQYF
D gene: TRBD1
V gene: TRBV7-3
J gene: TRBJ2-7

CDR3 protein: CASSQGSIDMNTEAFF
D gene: -
V gene: TRBV3-1
J gene: TRBJ1-1

CDR3 protein: CASSYRQGLAKNIQYF
D gene: TRBD1
V gene: TRBV6-6
J gene: TRBJ2-4

CDR3 protein: CSAEQETQYF
D gene: -
V gene: TRBV29-1
J gene: TRBJ2-5

CDR3 protein: CASTFTPLGGLYNEQFF
D gene: -
V gene: TRBV12-3/TRBV12-4
J gene: TRBJ2-1

CDR3 protein: CASSPGQGALRTF
D gene: TRBD1
V gene: TRBV11-2
J gene: TRBJ1-2

CDR3 protein: CASVAGSYTEAFF
D gene: -
V gene: TRBV5-1
J gene: TRBJ1-1

CDR3 protein: CASSVSTGGTEAFF
D gene: -
V gene: TRBV6-1
J gene: TRBJ1-1

CDR3 protein: CASSLLGQGVEAFF
D gene: TRBD1
V gene: TRBV28
J gene: TRBJ1-1

CDR3 protein: CASSYRIGATYGYTF
D gene: -
V gene: TRBV6-1
J gene: TRBJ1-2

CDR3 protein: CAWSVGGATGNTIYF
D gene: -
V gene: TRBV30
J gene: TRBJ1-3

CDR3 protein: CASRVQGYDNQPQHF
D gene: -
V gene: TRBV19
J gene: TRBJ1-5

CDR3 protein: CASSLGWGAGYTF
D gene: -
V gene: TRBV28
J gene: TRBJ1-2

CDR3 protein: CASSIAHSRDRRSSYNSPLHF
D gene: TRBD1
V gene: TRBV19
J gene: TRBJ1-6

CDR3 protein: CASSHIAGEETQYF
D gene: TRBD2
V gene: TRBV3-1
J gene: TRBJ2-5

CDR3 protein: CASSRGQLTTDTQYF
D gene: TRBD1
V gene: TRBV19
J gene: TRBJ2-3

CDR3 protein: CASTPNRVGNTIYF
D gene: -
V gene: TRBV11-2
J gene: TRBJ1-3

CDR3 protein: CSAGTSGFSSYNEQFF
D gene: TRBD2
V gene: TRBV20-1
J gene: TRBJ2-1

CDR3 protein: CASSLSGGKLFF
D gene: -
V gene: TRBV27
J gene: TRBJ1-4

CDR3 protein: CAISRETEKLFF
D gene: -
V gene: TRBV10-3
J gene: TRBJ1-4

CDR3 protein: CASSIGQAYTEAFF
D gene: -
V gene: TRBV19
J gene: TRBJ1-1

CDR3 protein: CASSYVGVSPRANVLTF
D gene: -
V gene: TRBV6-1
J gene: TRBJ2-6

CDR3 protein: CASSLGRDYGYTF
D gene: -
V gene: TRBV27
J gene: TRBJ1-2

CDR3 protein: CASSLGTGVYRPEAFF
D gene: TRBD1
V gene: TRBV5-1
J gene: TRBJ1-1

CDR3 protein: CSVEDPPEAFF
D gene: -
V gene: TRBV29-1
J gene: TRBJ1-1

CDR3 protein: CASSSYRGNTEAFF
D gene: TRBD1
V gene: TRBV11-2
J gene: TRBJ1-1

CDR3 protein: CASSDWSRSYGYTF
D gene: -
V gene: TRBV25-1
J gene: TRBJ1-2

CDR3 protein: CASSQSGLAGGPYEQYF
D gene: TRBD2
V gene: TRBV18
J gene: TRBJ2-7

CDR3 protein: CASSLASLAVNIQYF
D gene: TRBD2
V gene: TRBV7-2
J gene: TRBJ2-4

CDR3 protein: CASSPLGLSAEQYF
D gene: -
V gene: TRBV14
J gene: TRBJ2-7

CDR3 protein: CASSFGQDHYEQYF
D gene: -
V gene: TRBV27
J gene: TRBJ2-7

CDR3 protein: CASSNLIDRSLSHF
D gene: -
V gene: TRBV6-8
J gene: TRBJ1-6

CDR3 protein: CASSVLEGSTGFYEQYF
D gene: -
V gene: TRBV6-1
J gene: TRBJ2-7

CDR3 protein: CSARDRWGAGQPQHF
D gene: -
V gene: TRBV20-1
J gene: TRBJ1-5

CDR3 protein: CASSQTISYEQYF
D gene: -
V gene: TRBV19
J gene: TRBJ2-7